The 17 T cell receptor beta chains listed next were all sequenced from one sample in a study of Tregs in tolerant kidney transplant recipients. Profiled with immunoSEQ multiplex PCR; TCRdb holds only in-frame clones, not every one. This table holds some 70,000 clones, 85% to 90% found once. The sample in question was CD4+ T cells from blood, obtained before the transplant. The receptors come from a human donor who received a combined kidney and bone marrow transplant.

In nucleotides, the CDR3 is TGTGCCAGCAGTCCCCTCAGCGGGAGGGCCGCGAATGAGCAGTTCTTC. Amino acid sequence: CASSPLSGRAANEQFF. The rearrangement uses TRBV27 and TRBJ2-1, with TRBD2 identical over 10 bases. Looked up from germline, CDR1 is MNHEY and CDR2 is SMNVEV (reference sequence). This CDR3 has 16 amino acids. The trim removed 5 bases at V and 7 bases at J, leaving 11 bases unmatched.

This clone showed up just a few times. J is TRBJ2-3 and V is TRBV11-3; 10 positions match TRBD2. The length of the CDR3 is 17 residues. Looked up from germline, CDR1 is SGHNT and CDR2 is YENEEA. V gave up 1 base and J gave up 1 base; unmatched junction bases: 5. The CDR3 here is CASSLGAGTSGTDTQYF. The DNA for the CDR3 is TGTGCCAGCAGCTTAGGGGCCGGGACTAGCGGCACAGATACGCAGTATTTT.

The chain is built from TRBV5-1 and TRBJ2-2; D gene ambiguous. Trimming shortened V by 0 bases and J by 2 bases, and 5 bases separated the two germline ends. The CDR3 has 14 amino acids. Looked up from germline, CDR1 is SGHRS and CDR2 is YFSETQ. This CDR3 is CASSLAVNTGELFF. CDR3 nucleotide sequence: TGCGCCAGCAGCTTGGCGGTAAACACCGGGGAGCTGTTTTTT.

The chain has TRBV6-1 and TRBJ2-3, with a tentative D call TRBD2 (5 bases). The CDR3 sequence is 14 residues long. The germline V and J ends were trimmed by 6 bases and 4 bases, with 14 bases remaining between them. Germline V gene lookup returns CDR1 MNHNS and CDR2 SASEGT. The CDR3 loop reads CASRRTNGADTQYF. In nucleotides, the CDR3 is TGTGCCAGCAGGCGAACAAACGGGGCAGATACGCAGTATTTT.

The V and J genes are TRBV5-4 and TRBJ1-3; D is possibly TRBD1 (5 bases). The CDR3 length is 15 residues. Trimming shortened V by 4 bases and J by 0 bases, and 11 bases separated the two germline ends. Germline CDR1 is SGHNT and CDR2 is YYREEE (reference sequence). The CDR3 DNA is TGTGCCAGCAGCCGCCAGGGAAGCTCTGGAAACACCATATATTTT. Residues: CASSRQGSSGNTIYF.

CDR3 coding DNA: TGCGCCAGCAGCCCTAGCGGGGGCGGACGCACAGATACGCAGTATTTT. Translated, it gives CASSPSGGGRTDTQYF. This chain joins TRBV4-3 and TRBJ2-3; 10 nucleotides match TRBD2. Germline assignment: CDR1 LGHNA and CDR2 YSLEER. The CDR3 is made up of 16 amino acids. The V segment lost 4 bases and the J segment 1 base; nucleotides outside the gene matches: 5.

This sequence joins TRBV28 and TRBJ1-1, with 8 bases matching TRBD1. The CDR3 is 12 amino acids. The J segment lost 5 bases and the V segment lost 7 bases, leaving 3 bases of the junction unmatched. Germline lookup yields CDR1 MDHEN and CDR2 SYDVKM. In nucleotides, the CDR3 is TGTGCCAGCACCCAGGGGGCGACTGAAGCTTTCTTT. The encoded protein is CASTQGATEAFF.

The rearrangement uses TRBV21-1 and TRBJ1-1; the table's D call TRBD1 went unverified against the DNA. TRBV21-1 is noted as a pseudogene. This CDR3 contains 16 residues. CDR3 bases: TGTGCCAGCAGCCACAAGGGACACGATACGGGCACTGAAGCTTTCTTT. Its translation: CASSHKGHDTGTEAFF.

The rearrangement links TRBV5-1 to TRBJ1-2; 10 bases are a match to TRBD1. V lost 4 bases, J lost 8 bases, and 11 bases stayed unmatched. CDR1 is SGHRS, CDR2 YFSETQ, per germline. The CDR3 has 15 amino acids. The CDR3 spells CASSTNRQGAEGYTF. The CDR3, as DNA: TGCGCCAGCAGCACCAACCGACAGGGGGCGGAAGGCTACACCTTC. The variable domain in full, with the rest retrieved from reference TRBV5-1 and TRBJ1-2, is KAGVTQTPRYLIKTRGQQVTLSCSPISGHRSVSWYQQTPGQGLQFLFEYFSETQRNKGNFPGRFSGRQFSNSRSEMNVSTLELGDSALYLCASSTNRQGAEGYTFGSGTRLTVV.

This clone was seen only once. The V call is TRBV7-2, the J call TRBJ2-1; possible D gene TRBD2, 5 bases. CDR3 length equals 14 residues. The V end lost 0 bases, the J end lost 5 bases, and 8 bases lay between the germline ends. Germline V gene lookup returns CDR1 SGHTA and CDR2 FQGNSA. As DNA, the CDR3 is TGTGCCAGCAGCTTAGCACGGGAACACAATGAGCAGTTCTTC. Protein: CASSLAREHNEQFF.

The rearrangement uses TRBV30 and TRBJ1-1; a weak D match, TRBD1 (6 bases). The CDR3 has 14 residues. V lost 0 bases and J 5 bases, leaving 13 bases between the germline ends. Germline loops: CDR1 GTSNPN, CDR2 SVGIG (reference sequence). The CDR3 nucleotides read TGTGCCTGGAGTGTGTGGGGGCCGGGTACTGAAGCTTTCTTT. Translated: CAWSVWGPGTEAFF.

This rearrangement joins TRBV6-6 to TRBJ1-5; possible D gene TRBD1, 6 bases. The CDR3 is 14 residues long. Germline CDR1 is MNHNY and CDR2 is SVGAGI (reference sequence). Trimming removed 7 bases from V and 1 base from J, with 11 bases in between. The CDR3 region is CASKSDRSNQPQHF. The DNA for the CDR3 is TGTGCCAGCAAGTCGGACAGAAGCAATCAGCCCCAGCATTTT.

This sequence joins TRBV4-3 and TRBJ2-3; possible D gene TRBD2, 5 bases. Per the germline V gene, CDR1 is LGHNA and CDR2 is YSLEER. The V gene lost 4 bases and the J gene lost 3 bases, with 14 bases spanning the gap. The CDR3 has 15 amino acids. Here the CDR3 DNA reads TGCGCCAGCAGCCTAATTATCAGAGGGACAGATACGCAGTATTTT. Translation gives CASSLIIRGTDTQYF.

This clone showed up just a few times. The chain employs TRBV10-1 and TRBJ2-1; 9 positions match TRBD2. The length of the CDR3 is 15 residues. From germline, CDR1 is WNHNN and CDR2 SYGVQD (reference sequence). The V segment lost 2 bases and the J segment 8 bases; nucleotides outside the gene matches: 7. CDR3 protein: CASSEIASGKDEQFF. The CDR3 nucleotides read TGCGCCAGCAGTGAGATTGCTAGCGGGAAGGATGAGCAGTTCTTC.

The V and J genes are TRBV7-2 and TRBJ2-3; the D is unclear. CDR1 is SGHTA and CDR2 is FQGNSA in the germline V gene. Trimming pared 3 bases from V and 6 bases from J, leaving 19 bases between. The CDR3 has 16 amino acids. This CDR3 is CASSFQTSGHGDTQYF. DNA of the CDR3: TGTGCCAGCAGCTTCCAAACTTCAGGCCATGGTGATACGCAGTATTTT.

CDR3 residues: CASSGQGTTAEKLFF. The CDR3 coding sequence is TGTGCCAGCAGTGGACAGGGGACGACTGCGGAAAAACTGTTTTTT. The chain carries TRBV2 and TRBJ1-4; 8 nucleotides match TRBD1. This CDR3 spans 15 amino acids. The germline V gene encodes CDR1 SNHLY and CDR2 FYNNEI. V shed 4 bases, J shed 8 bases, and the junction held 9 bases outside the gene matches.

The V call is TRBV19, the J call TRBJ1-5, with D possibly matching TRBD1 (5 bases). The germline V gene has CDR1 LNHDA and CDR2 SQIVND (reference sequence). The V and J ends lost 5 bases and 9 bases respectively, with 23 bases between them. CDR3 size: 16 residues. The CDR3 is CASSPLGGGSRVPQHF. In nucleotides, the CDR3 is TGTGCCAGTAGTCCCCTCGGCGGGGGGTCTCGGGTGCCCCAGCATTTT.